A selection of T cell receptor beta chains follows, all from one sample in a study of T cells after yellow fever vaccination. Each CDR3 protein is one row after TCRdb ran MiXCR on the 5' RACE reads. The data show about 320,000 distinct CDR3 sequences, about 4.5% seen once. The source was PBMCs, collected 15 days after the yellow fever booster vaccination. These receptors were taken from a man younger than 35 who received the YFV17D yellow fever vaccine. Both conserved end residues are part of each CDR3. Fields, in order: J gene, D gene, clone size, V gene, CDR3 protein, CDR3 DNA. The D gene is left open where the match is weak. Clone size is shown for a subset of rows, as once, few, many or a class of expanded clone.

J: TRBJ1-6; D: NA; size: many; V: TRBV7-2; CDR3: CASSLVLGYNSPLHF; DNA: TGTGCCAGCAGCTTAGTATTGGGGTATAATTCACCCCTCCACTTT
J: TRBJ2-5; D: TRBD1; size: NA; V: TRBV6-1; CDR3: CASSGTGGQETQYF; DNA: TGTGCCAGCAGTGGGACAGGGGGACAAGAGACCCAGTACTTC
J: TRBJ2-2; D: TRBD2; size: many; V: TRBV7-2; CDR3: CASSFPSGIGELFF; DNA: TGTGCCAGCAGCTTCCCTAGCGGGATCGGGGAGCTGTTTTTT
J: TRBJ2-3; D: TRBD1; size: many; V: TRBV5-1; CDR3: CASSPGTASTDTQYF; DNA: TGCGCCAGCAGTCCCGGGACAGCTAGCACAGATACGCAGTATTTT
J: TRBJ1-3; D: NA; size: many; V: TRBV7-2; CDR3: CASSLVAPGNTIYF; DNA: TGTGCCAGCAGCCTCGTCGCGCCTGGAAACACCATATATTTT
J: TRBJ1-1; D: TRBD1; size: few; V: TRBV25-1; CDR3: CASSVLSGGGNTEAFF; DNA: TGTGCCAGCAGTGTTCTCTCAGGGGGGGGGAACACTGAAGCTTTCTTT
J: TRBJ2-7; D: NA; size: many; V: TRBV27; CDR3: CASRSTGSYEQYF; DNA: TGTGCCAGCAGGTCGACAGGTTCCTACGAGCAGTACTTC
J: TRBJ2-7; D: TRBD1; size: many; V: TRBV12-3/TRBV12-4; CDR3: CASSSPGQGHYEQYF; DNA: TGTGCCAGCAGTTCCCCGGGACAGGGTCACTACGAGCAGTACTTC
J: TRBJ1-3; D: NA; size: many; V: TRBV12-3/TRBV12-4; CDR3: CASTGTRNTIYF; DNA: TGTGCCAGCACCGGGACCCGAAACACCATATATTTT
J: TRBJ2-7; D: TRBD2; size: NA; V: TRBV5-4; CDR3: CASSLAERGTLEQYF; DNA: TGTGCCAGCAGCTTGGCTGAGCGGGGAACCCTGGAGCAGTACTTC
J: TRBJ1-5; D: NA; size: many; V: TRBV7-2; CDR3: CASRDESNQPQHF; DNA: TGTGCCAGCAGGGACGAAAGCAATCAGCCCCAGCATTTT
J: TRBJ1-1; D: NA; size: many; V: TRBV20-1; CDR3: CSAAGTLNTEAFF; DNA: TGCAGTGCTGCTGGGACACTGAACACTGAAGCTTTCTTT
J: TRBJ1-4; D: TRBD1; size: NA; V: TRBV20-1; CDR3: CSAARDSSNEKLFF; DNA: TGCAGTGCCGCCCGGGACAGCTCTAATGAAAAACTGTTTTTT
J: TRBJ2-1; D: TRBD2; size: NA; V: TRBV12-3/TRBV12-4; CDR3: CASSPSGTSGGVNEQFF; DNA: TGTGCCAGCAGTCCCTCCGGGACTAGCGGGGGGGTCAATGAGCAGTTCTTC
J: TRBJ2-2; D: TRBD2; size: few; V: TRBV5-6; CDR3: CASSLTSGGPLENTGELFF; DNA: TGTGCCAGCAGCTTGACTAGCGGGGGTCCCTTGGAGAACACCGGGGAGCTGTTTTTT
J: TRBJ2-1; D: TRBD1; size: many; V: TRBV6-5; CDR3: CASRLTGTVGDNEQFF; DNA: TGTGCCAGCAGGCTTACCGGGACAGTGGGGGACAATGAGCAGTTCTTC
J: TRBJ2-5; D: NA; size: few; V: TRBV5-1; CDR3: CASSLAPPPARYQETQYF; DNA: TGCGCCAGCAGCTTGGCGCCCCCCCCGGCTAGGTACCAAGAGACCCAGTACTTC
J: TRBJ2-7; D: TRBD2; size: few; V: TRBV9; CDR3: CASSVGGALAEQYF; DNA: TGTGCCAGCAGCGTCGGGGGGGCCCTAGCCGAGCAGTACTTC
J: TRBJ2-1; D: TRBD2; size: many; V: TRBV5-1; CDR3: CASSLVGGTYNEQFF; DNA: TGCGCCAGCAGCTTGGTCGGGGGGACCTACAATGAGCAGTTCTTC
J: TRBJ1-5; D: NA; size: NA; V: TRBV5-6; CDR3: CASSCYDSDNQPQHF; DNA: TGTGCCAGCAGCTGCTATGACAGTGACAATCAGCCCCAGCATTTT
J: TRBJ1-2; D: NA; size: few; V: TRBV20-1; CDR3: CSARGTPYGYTF; DNA: TGCAGTGCTAGAGGTACACCCTATGGCTACACCTTC
J: TRBJ2-3; D: NA; size: NA; V: TRBV18; CDR3: CASSPPNSLEMDTQYF; DNA: TGTGCCAGCTCACCACCGAACAGTTTAGAGATGGATACGCAGTATTTT
J: TRBJ2-5; D: NA; size: NA; V: TRBV29-1; CDR3: CSVGRQTQETQYF; DNA: TGCAGCGTTGGGAGGCAAACACAAGAGACCCAGTACTTC
J: TRBJ1-3; D: NA; size: NA; V: TRBV4-3; CDR3: CASSQDSRGSGNTIYF; DNA: TGCGCCAGCAGCCAAGATTCTAGGGGCTCTGGAAACACCATATATTTT
J: TRBJ1-2; D: TRBD1; size: many; V: TRBV4-2; CDR3: CASSTGQETYGYTF; DNA: TGTGCCAGCAGCACGGGACAGGAGACCTATGGCTACACCTTC
J: TRBJ1-2; D: NA; size: NA; V: TRBV7-2; CDR3: CASSLGFRAREDGYTF; DNA: TGTGCCAGCAGCTTAGGTTTCCGGGCCCGGGAGGATGGCTACACCTTC